These 16 T cell receptor beta chains originate from one sample sequenced in a study of regulatory T cells in long-lasting Graves disease. Arm-PCR of CDR3 regions with iRepertoire HTBI primers generated TCR beta libraries. One entry per CDR3 protein results from TCRdb running MiXCR on the multiplex PCR reads. The table shows about 460,000 distinct CDR3 sequences, with approximately 23% occurring only once. Documented time point: persistent/refractory GD, antithyroid drugs over 5 years with positive TRAb. There was RNA extracted from PBMCs, and the TCR library was made from it. Sequencing used peripheral blood mononuclear cells (PBMCs), obtained when the disease was refractory, from a patient treated with antithyroid drugs. These receptors were obtained from a female donor with Graves disease.

The chain uses TRBV12-3 or TRBV12-4 and TRBJ2-1; 14 nucleotides agree with TRBD2. This CDR3 comprises 15 residues. The ends lost 7 bases at V and 7 bases at J; junction bases unmatched: 6. The CDR3 loop is CASTRTSGGKNEQFF. The CDR3 region has the DNA TGTGCCAGCACCAGGACTAGCGGGGGGAAGAATGAGCAGTTCTTC.

Worth noting for this clonotype: A much larger clone lies a single base off, so this may be a read error. The chain couples TRBV7-8 to TRBJ2-7; D is ambiguous. Germline V gene sequence: CDR1 SGHVS, CDR2 FQNEAQ. The CDR3 has 16 residues. The CDR3 protein is CASGLAASVVSYEQYF. The DNA for the CDR3 is TGTGCCAGCGGCTTAGCAGCCTCAGTCGTCTCCTACGAGCAGTACTTC.

The chain is built from TRBV7-2 and TRBJ1-2, with 9 bases matching TRBD1. The CDR3 is 14 residues long. In germline, CDR1 is SGHTA, CDR2 FQGNSA. Germline trimming cut 4 bases from V and 4 bases from J; bases unmatched to any gene: 4. The CDR3 region is CASSSDRGSYGYTF. CDR3 DNA sequence: TGTGCCAGCAGCTCCGACAGGGGGTCCTATGGCTACACCTTC.

The table lists this clonotype with a few counts. The chain joins TRBV15 to TRBJ2-7, with D perhaps TRBD1 or TRBD2 (6 bases each). CDR1 and CDR2 from the germline V gene are LNHNV and YYDKDF (reference sequence). V was pared by 0 bases and J by 4 bases, with 13 bases between. The CDR3 is 15 amino acids. The CDR3 DNA reads as TGTGCCACCAGCAGAGAAGTGGGGGGCATTTACGAGCAGTACTTC. It encodes CATSREVGGIYEQYF.

This clonotype has just one count. The junction does not match germline at one end; this may be a read error. This chain connects TRBV4-2 to TRBJ1-1; the D gene is possibly TRBD1 (6 bases). The length of the CDR3 is 14 residues. Germline values: CDR1 LGHNA, CDR2 YNFKEQ. For the CDR3, the DNA is TGTGCCAGCATCCAAAGGGGGGGTAGGACTGAAGCTTTCTTT. This codes for CASIQRGGRTEAFF.

Many counts were recorded for this clonotype. The CDR3 sequence is CASSGTGGVTNYGYTF. The CDR3 DNA reads TGTGCCAGCAGCGGGACAGGGGGAGTTACTAACTATGGCTACACCTTC. The chain recombines TRBV28 with TRBJ1-2; 11 nucleotides match TRBD1. The CDR3 runs to 16 residues. Germline CDR1 reads MDHEN; CDR2 reads SYDVKM. The V and J ends lost 6 bases and 0 bases, in that order; junction bases with no gene match: 6.

There are many counts of this clonotype. The rearrangement uses TRBV6-2 or TRBV6-3 and TRBJ2-7; 8 bases align to TRBD2. This CDR3 contains 15 residues. V lost 2 bases to trimming and J lost 2 bases; unmatched junction nucleotides: 5. Germline loops: CDR1 MNHEY, CDR2 SVGEGT. The DNA of the CDR3 is TGTGCCAGCAGTTACGGGGGGACTAGAACCTACGAGCAGTACTTC. Its protein is CASSYGGTRTYEQYF.

The chain is built from TRBV29-1 and TRBJ2-1; D possibly corresponds to TRBD2 (5 bases). CDR1 SQVTM and CDR2 ANQGSEA come from the germline V gene. The CDR3 consists of 11 residues. V dropped 2 bases and J dropped 12 bases, with 11 bases sitting between them. The CDR3 loop reads CSVELTRRQFF. CDR3 in DNA: TGCAGCGTTGAACTAACTAGGCGGCAGTTCTTC.

This clonotype was counted at least ten times. V gene TRBV12-3 or TRBV12-4 combines with J gene TRBJ2-7; perhaps TRBD1 as D (5 bases). The CDR3 sequence is 16 residues long. Between the trimmed V and J ends, which lost 6 bases and 3 bases, there was a span of 21 bases. The CDR3 DNA reads TGTGCCAGCAGCCCATCCTCAGGGCCCTTAAGCTACGAGCAGTACTTC. Translated: CASSPSSGPLSYEQYF.

This rearrangement joins TRBV20-1 to TRBJ1-1; D uncertain. Between the trimmed V and J ends, which lost 3 bases and 3 bases, there was a span of 5 bases. Per germline, CDR1 DFQATT and CDR2 SNEGSKA (reference sequence). The CDR3 sequence is 11 residues long. In nucleotides, the CDR3 is TGCAGTGCTAGGCGGGACACTGAAGCTTTCTTT. Its translation: CSARRDTEAFF.

This clonotype came up once. V and J are TRBV19 and TRBJ2-5; no firm D call. CDR1 and CDR2 (germline): LNHDA, SQIVND (reference sequence). Trimming took 3 bases from V and 4 from J, leaving 12 bases between them. This CDR3 has 14 amino acids. CDR3 coding DNA: TGTGCCAGTAGTATTTCTCCAGAGGTAGAGACCCAGTACTTC. Its protein product is CASSISPEVETQYF.

This clonotype has a count of ten or more. The chain recombines TRBV6-2 or TRBV6-3 with TRBJ2-7; the D gene is possibly TRBD1 (6 bases). Trimming cost V 6 bases and J 2 bases, with 14 bases left between them. This CDR3 contains 14 residues. The V gene's germline CDR1 is MNHEY and CDR2 SVGEGT. The CDR3 DNA follows: TGTGCCAGCAGCGAACAGGGTTGGACCTACGAGCAGTACTTC. Its protein is CASSEQGWTYEQYF.

The chain is built from TRBV2 and TRBJ2-1, with 13 bases that match TRBD2. The CDR3 consists of 18 residues. V shed 8 bases and J 9 bases; nucleotides not matched to a gene: 19. The germline gives CDR1 SNHLY, CDR2 FYNNEI. The CDR3 coding sequence is TGTGCCAGCTCAATCGACACGGGACTAGCGGGATTTAGGTTTGAGCAGTTCTTC. Protein: CASSIDTGLAGFRFEQFF.

This chain joins TRBV5-1 and TRBJ2-7, with no clear D. This CDR3 contains 14 residues. Trimming took 4 bases from V and 4 from J, leaving 15 bases between them. Germline loops: CDR1 SGHRS, CDR2 YFSETQ. CDR3 residues: CASSKDTQRYEQYF. The CDR3 DNA follows: TGCGCCAGCAGCAAAGACACCCAGCGTTACGAGCAGTACTTC.

This clonotype was seen ten or more times. The chain recombines TRBV28 with TRBJ1-5; unclear D gene. The CDR3 length is 12 residues. V lost 1 base, J lost 6 bases, and 4 bases lay in between. Germline values: CDR1 MDHEN, CDR2 SYDVKM. The CDR3 protein is CASSLLSQPQHF. The CDR3 DNA follows: TGTGCCAGCAGTTTATTGTCTCAGCCCCAGCATTTT.

This chain connects TRBV10-2 to TRBJ2-1; 10 bases are shared with TRBD2. V shed 7 bases and J 5 bases; nucleotides not matched to a gene: 8. The CDR3 is made up of 15 amino acids. Germline CDR1 and CDR2: WSHSY and SAAADI. The CDR3 spells CASTRGTSADNEQFF. DNA for the CDR3: TGCGCCAGCACCCGAGGGACTAGCGCAGACAATGAGCAGTTCTTC.